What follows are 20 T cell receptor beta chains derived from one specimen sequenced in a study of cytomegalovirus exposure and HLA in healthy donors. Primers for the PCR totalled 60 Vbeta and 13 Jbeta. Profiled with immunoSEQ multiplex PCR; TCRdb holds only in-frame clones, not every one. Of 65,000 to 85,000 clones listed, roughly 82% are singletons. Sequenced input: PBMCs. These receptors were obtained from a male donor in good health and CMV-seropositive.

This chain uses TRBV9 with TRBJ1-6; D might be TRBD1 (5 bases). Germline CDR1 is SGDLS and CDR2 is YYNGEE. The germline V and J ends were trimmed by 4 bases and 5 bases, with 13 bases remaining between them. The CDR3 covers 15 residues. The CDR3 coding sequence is TGTGCCAGCAGCCCCCGACAGCTGAATAATTCACCCCTCCACTTT. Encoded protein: CASSPRQLNNSPLHF.

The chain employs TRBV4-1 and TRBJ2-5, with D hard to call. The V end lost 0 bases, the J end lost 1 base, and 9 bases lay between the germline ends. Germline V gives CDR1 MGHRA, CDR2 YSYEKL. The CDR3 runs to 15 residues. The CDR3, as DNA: TGCGCCAGCAGCCAAGACGGAACGGGCCAAGAGACCCAGTACTTC. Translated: CASSQDGTGQETQYF.

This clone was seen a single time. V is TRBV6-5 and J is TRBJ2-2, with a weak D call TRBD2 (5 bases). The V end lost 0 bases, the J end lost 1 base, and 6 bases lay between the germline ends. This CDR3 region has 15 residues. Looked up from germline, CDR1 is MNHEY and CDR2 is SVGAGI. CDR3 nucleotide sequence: TGTGCCAGCAGTTACTCGGGAGAGAACACCGGGGAGCTGTTTTTT. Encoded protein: CASSYSGENTGELFF.

This chain's CDR3 is CAISPTSGVVAGELFF. The CDR3 DNA sequence: TGTGCCATCAGCCCAACTAGCGGGGTGGTGGCCGGGGAGCTGTTTTTT. The chain couples TRBV10-3 to TRBJ2-2, with 10 positions matching TRBD2. The CDR3 contains 16 residues. The V gene end was trimmed by 6 bases and the J gene end by 6 bases; junction bases not matched to a gene: 10. Germline assignment: CDR1 ENHRY and CDR2 SYGVKD.

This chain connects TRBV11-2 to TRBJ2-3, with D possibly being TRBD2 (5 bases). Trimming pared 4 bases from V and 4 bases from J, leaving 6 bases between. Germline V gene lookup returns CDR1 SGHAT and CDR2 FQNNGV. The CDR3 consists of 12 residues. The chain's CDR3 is CASSSGADTQYF. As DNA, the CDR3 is TGTGCCAGCAGCTCCGGGGCAGATACGCAGTATTTT.

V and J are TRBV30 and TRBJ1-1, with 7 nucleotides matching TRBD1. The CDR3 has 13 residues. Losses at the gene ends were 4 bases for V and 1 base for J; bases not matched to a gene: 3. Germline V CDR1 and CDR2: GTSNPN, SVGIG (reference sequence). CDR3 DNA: TGTGCCTGGAAGGGACAGCCGAACACTGAAGCTTTCTTT. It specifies CAWKGQPNTEAFF.

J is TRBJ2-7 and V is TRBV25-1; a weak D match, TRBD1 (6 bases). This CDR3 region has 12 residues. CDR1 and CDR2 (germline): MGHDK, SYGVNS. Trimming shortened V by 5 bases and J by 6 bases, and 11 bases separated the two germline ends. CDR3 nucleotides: TGTGCCAGCAGTTCCCAGACAGGCGAGCAGTACTTC. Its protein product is CASSSQTGEQYF.

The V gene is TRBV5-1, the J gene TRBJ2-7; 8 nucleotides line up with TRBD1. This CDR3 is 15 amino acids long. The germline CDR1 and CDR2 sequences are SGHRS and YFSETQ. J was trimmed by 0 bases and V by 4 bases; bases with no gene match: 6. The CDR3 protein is CASSLRTGFSYEQYF. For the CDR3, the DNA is TGCGCCAGCAGCCTTAGGACAGGGTTCTCCTACGAGCAGTACTTC.

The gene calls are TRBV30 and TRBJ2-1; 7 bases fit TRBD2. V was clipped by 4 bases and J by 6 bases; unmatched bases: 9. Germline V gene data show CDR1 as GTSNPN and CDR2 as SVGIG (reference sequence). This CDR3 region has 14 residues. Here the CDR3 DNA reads TGTGCCTGGAAGGTCGGGCGGGGGATCAATGAGCAGTTCTTC. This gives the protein CAWKVGRGINEQFF. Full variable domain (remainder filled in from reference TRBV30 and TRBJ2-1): SQTIHQWPATLVQPVGSPLSLECTVEGTSNPNLYWYRQAAGRGLQLLFYSVGIGQISSEVPQNLSASRPQDRQFILSSKKLLLSDSGFYLCAWKVGRGINEQFFGPGTRLTVL.

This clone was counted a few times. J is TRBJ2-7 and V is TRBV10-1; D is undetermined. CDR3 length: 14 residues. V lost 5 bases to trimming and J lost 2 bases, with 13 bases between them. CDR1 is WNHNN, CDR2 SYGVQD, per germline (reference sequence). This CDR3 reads CASSRKLEPYEQYF. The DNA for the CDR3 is TGCGCCAGCAGTCGGAAGTTGGAGCCCTACGAGCAGTACTTC.

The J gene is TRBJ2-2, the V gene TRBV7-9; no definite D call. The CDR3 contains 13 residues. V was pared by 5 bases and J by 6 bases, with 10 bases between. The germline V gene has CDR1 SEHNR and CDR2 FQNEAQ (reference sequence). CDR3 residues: CASSPREAGELFF. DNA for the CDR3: TGTGCCAGCAGCCCCCGTGAGGCCGGGGAGCTGTTTTTT.

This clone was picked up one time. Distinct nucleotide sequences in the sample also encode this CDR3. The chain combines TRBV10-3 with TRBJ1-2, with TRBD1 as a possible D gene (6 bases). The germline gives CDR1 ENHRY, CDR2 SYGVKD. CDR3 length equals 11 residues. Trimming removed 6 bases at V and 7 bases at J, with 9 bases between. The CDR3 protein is CAISGQIGYTF. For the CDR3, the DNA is TGTGCCATCAGCGGACAGATTGGCTACACCTTC.

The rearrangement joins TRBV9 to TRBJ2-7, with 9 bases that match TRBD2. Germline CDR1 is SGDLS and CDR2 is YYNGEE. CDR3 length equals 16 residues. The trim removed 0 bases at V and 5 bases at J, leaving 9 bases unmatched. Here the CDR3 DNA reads TGTGCCAGCAGCGTAGGGCCAGCGGGGGGCGACAACGAGCAGTACTTC. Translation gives CASSVGPAGGDNEQYF.

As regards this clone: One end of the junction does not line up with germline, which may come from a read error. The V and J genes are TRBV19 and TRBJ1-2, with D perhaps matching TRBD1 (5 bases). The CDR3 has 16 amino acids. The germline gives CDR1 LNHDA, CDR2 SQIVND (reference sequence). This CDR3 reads CASSLDNRPVIYGYTF. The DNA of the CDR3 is TGTGCCAGTAGTCTAGATAACAGGCCTGTGATCTATGGCTACACCTTC.

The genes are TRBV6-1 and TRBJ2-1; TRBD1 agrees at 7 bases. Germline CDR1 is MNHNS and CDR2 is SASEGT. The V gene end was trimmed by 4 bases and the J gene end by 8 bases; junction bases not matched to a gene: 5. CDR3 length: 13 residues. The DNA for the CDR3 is TGTGCCAGCAGTGGCAGGGGGTCCGATGAGCAGTTCTTC. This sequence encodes CASSGRGSDEQFF.

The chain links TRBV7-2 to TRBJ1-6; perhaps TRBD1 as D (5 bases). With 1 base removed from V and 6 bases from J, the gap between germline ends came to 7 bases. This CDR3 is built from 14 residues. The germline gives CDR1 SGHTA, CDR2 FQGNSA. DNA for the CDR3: TGTGCCAGCAGCTTAGGGACACGTAATTCACCCCTCCACTTT. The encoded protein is CASSLGTRNSPLHF.

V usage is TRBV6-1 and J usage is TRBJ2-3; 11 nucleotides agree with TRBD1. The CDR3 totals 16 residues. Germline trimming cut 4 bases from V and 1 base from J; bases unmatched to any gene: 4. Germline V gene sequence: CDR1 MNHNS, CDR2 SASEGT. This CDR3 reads CASSGGQGAGTDTQYF. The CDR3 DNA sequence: TGTGCCAGCAGTGGAGGACAGGGGGCAGGCACAGATACGCAGTATTTT.

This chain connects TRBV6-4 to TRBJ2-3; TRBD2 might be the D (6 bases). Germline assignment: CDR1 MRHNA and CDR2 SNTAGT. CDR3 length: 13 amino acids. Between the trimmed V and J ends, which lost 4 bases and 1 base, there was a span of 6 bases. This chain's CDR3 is CASSASGTDTQYF. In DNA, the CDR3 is TGTGCCAGCAGTGCTAGCGGCACAGATACGCAGTATTTT.

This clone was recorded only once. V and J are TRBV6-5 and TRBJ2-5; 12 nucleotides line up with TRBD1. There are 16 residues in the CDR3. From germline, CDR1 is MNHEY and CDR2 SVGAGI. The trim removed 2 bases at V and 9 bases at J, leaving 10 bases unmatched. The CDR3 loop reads CASSYPGTGGLRAQYF. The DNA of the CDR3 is TGTGCCAGCAGTTACCCCGGGACAGGGGGCCTACGAGCCCAGTACTTC.

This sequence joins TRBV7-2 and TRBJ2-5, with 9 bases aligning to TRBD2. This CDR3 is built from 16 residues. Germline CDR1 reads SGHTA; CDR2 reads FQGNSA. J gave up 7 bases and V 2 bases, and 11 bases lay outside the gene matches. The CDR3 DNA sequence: TGTGCCAGCAGCTTAAGGGAGTTAGCGGGGGCCGGGACCCAGTACTTC. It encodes CASSLRELAGAGTQYF.